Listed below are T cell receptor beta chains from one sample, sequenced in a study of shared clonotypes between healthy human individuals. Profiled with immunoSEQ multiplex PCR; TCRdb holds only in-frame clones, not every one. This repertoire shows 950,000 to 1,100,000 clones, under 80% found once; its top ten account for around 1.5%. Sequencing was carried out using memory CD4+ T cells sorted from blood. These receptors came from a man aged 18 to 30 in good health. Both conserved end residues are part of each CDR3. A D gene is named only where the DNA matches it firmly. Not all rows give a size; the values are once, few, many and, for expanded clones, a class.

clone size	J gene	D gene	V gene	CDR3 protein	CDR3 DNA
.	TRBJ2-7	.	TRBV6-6	CASSYSPASYEQYF	TGTGCCAGCAGTTACTCCCCCGCCTCCTACGAGCAGTACTTC
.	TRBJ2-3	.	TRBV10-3	CAISRNSGTDTQYF	TGTGCCATCAGCCGAAACAGTGGCACAGATACGCAGTATTTT
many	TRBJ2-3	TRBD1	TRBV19	CASSQGRGHGDTQYF	TGTGCCAGTTCCCAAGGCAGGGGGCATGGAGATACGCAGTATTTT
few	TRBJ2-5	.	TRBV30	CAWSLSASQETQYF	TGTGCCTGGAGCCTCTCTGCGAGTCAAGAGACCCAGTACTTC
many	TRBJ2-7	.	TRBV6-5	CASSPRGLRVEQYF	TGTGCCAGCAGTCCCCGTGGCCTCAGGGTTGAGCAGTACTTC
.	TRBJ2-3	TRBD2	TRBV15	CATSRGGRMLDTQYF	TGTGCCACCAGCAGAGGCGGGAGGATGTTAGATACGCAGTATTTT
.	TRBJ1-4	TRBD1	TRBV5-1	CASSWTGVGEKLFF	TGCGCCAGCAGCTGGACAGGGGTTGGGGAAAAACTGTTTTTT
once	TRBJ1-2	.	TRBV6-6	CASSYRGGYGYTF	TGTGCCAGCAGTTACAGGGGAGGCTATGGCTACACCTTC
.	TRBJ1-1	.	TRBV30	CAWVMRTSEAFF	TGTGCCTGGGTTATGAGAACTTCTGAAGCTTTCTTT
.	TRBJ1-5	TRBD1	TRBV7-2	CASSLVGQGNQPQHF	TGTGCCAGCAGCTTAGTGGGACAGGGTAACCAGCCCCAGCATTTT
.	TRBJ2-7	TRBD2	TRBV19	CASSQRLAGPSYEQYF	TGTGCCAGTAGTCAGCGACTAGCGGGGCCTTCCTACGAGCAGTACTTC
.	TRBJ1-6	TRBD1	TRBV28	CASSGTGVGYSPLHF	TGTGCCAGCAGTGGGACAGGGGTAGGGTATTCACCCCTCCACTTT
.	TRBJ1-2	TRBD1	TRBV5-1	CASSFFHTGGGGYTF	TGCGCCAGCAGCTTCTTCCATACAGGGGGAGGAGGCTACACCTTC
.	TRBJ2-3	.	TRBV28	CASSDTTGQSTDTQYF	TGTGCCAGCAGCGACACTACGGGACAATCCACAGATACGCAGTATTTT
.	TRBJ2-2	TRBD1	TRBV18	CASSPRLQTGGDTGELFF	TGTGCCAGCTCACCACGCCTCCAGACAGGGGGCGACACCGGGGAGCTGTTTTTT